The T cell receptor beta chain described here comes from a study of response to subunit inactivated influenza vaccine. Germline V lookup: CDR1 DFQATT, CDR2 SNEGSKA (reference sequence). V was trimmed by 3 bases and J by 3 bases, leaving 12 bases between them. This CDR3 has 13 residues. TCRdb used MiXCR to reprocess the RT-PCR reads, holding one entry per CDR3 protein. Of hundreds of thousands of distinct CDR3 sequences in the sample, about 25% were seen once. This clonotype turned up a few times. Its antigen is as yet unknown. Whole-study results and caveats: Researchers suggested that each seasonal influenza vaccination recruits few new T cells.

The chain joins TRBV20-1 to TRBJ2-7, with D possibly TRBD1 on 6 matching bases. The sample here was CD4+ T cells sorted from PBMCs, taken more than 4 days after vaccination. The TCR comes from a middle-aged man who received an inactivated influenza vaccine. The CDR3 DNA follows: TGCAGTGCTAGCCGACGGACAGACTACGAGCAGTACTTC. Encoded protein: CSASRRTDYEQYF.